Detailed here is one T cell receptor beta chain. Its antigen is as yet unknown. The data are from a study of cytomegalovirus exposure and HLA in healthy donors. The CDR3 sequence is 15 residues long. Trimming shortened V by 1 base and J by 1 base, and 11 bases separated the two germline ends. The V gene's germline CDR1 is SGHDT and CDR2 YYEEEE. PCR employed 60 Vbeta and 13 Jbeta primers. Methods used by the authors: Unique TCR beta chains totaled roughly 80 million in a later count, with roughly 10 million of them shared. Profiling relied on immunoSEQ multiplex PCR, and the TCRdb table lists in-frame clones only, not all of them. V and J calls plus clone size are reproduced from that table; the DNA served to infer D and trimming. This sample's table has around 45,000 clones. General observations from the study: Overall, 164 TCR beta chains were annotated as cytomegalovirus-associated. Most subjects had HLA-A and HLA-B alleles reportedly predicted accurately by TCR beta sequences. Further analysis, carried out later, found HLA-associated TCR beta chains more clonally expanded than equally common other chains.

The sequence was collected from a woman aged 25 to 39 in good health and CMV-seronegative. The rearrangement uses TRBV5-6 and TRBJ2-5; D possibly corresponds to TRBD2 (5 bases). Specimen: PBMCs. The CDR3 sequence: CASSLYMGVQETQYF. As DNA, the CDR3 is TGTGCCAGCAGCTTGTATATGGGAGTCCAAGAGACCCAGTACTTC. Together with reference TRBV5-6 and TRBJ2-5, the CDR3 gives the full variable domain: DAGVTQSPTHLIKTRGQQVTLRCSPKSGHDTVSWYQQALGQGPQFIFQYYEEEERQRGNFPDRFSGHQFPNYSSELNVNALLLGDSALYLCASSLYMGVQETQYFGPGTRLLVL.